The next 18 T cell receptor beta chains were all read from a single sample in a study of blood T cell repertoires in COVID-19. Libraries were prepared by immunoSEQ multiplex PCR; TCRdb keeps only in-frame clonotypes and omits some of them. The sample has 130,000 to 150,000 clones; over 80% are singletons. The sequencing sample was made of peripheral blood. These receptors were collected from a man aged 45-60 years who had recovered from COVID-19.

This clone was recorded once. The chain carries TRBV19 and TRBJ1-1; D remains unclear. The V end was cut by 7 bases, the J end by 4 bases, with 16 bases between. Germline V CDR1 and CDR2: LNHDA, SQIVND (reference sequence). The length of the CDR3 is 14 residues. The CDR3 loop is CASNEFGEATEAFF. The CDR3, as DNA: TGTGCCAGTAATGAGTTTGGGGAGGCCACTGAAGCTTTCTTT.

The rearrangement uses TRBV27 and TRBJ1-6; 7 bases map to TRBD1. Germline V gene data show CDR1 as MNHEY and CDR2 as SMNVEV (reference sequence). Unmatched junction bases numbered 14, after V lost 6 bases and J lost 9 bases. The CDR3 contains 16 residues. CDR3 DNA sequence: TGTGCCAGCAGCAAGGGGCTGGGTCCAGGGGGTTCACCCCTCCACTTT. Amino acids: CASSKGLGPGGSPLHF.

This chain joins TRBV7-2 and TRBJ1-2; D unclear. The CDR3 sequence is 13 residues long. Germline lookup yields CDR1 SGHTA and CDR2 FQGNSA. With 2 bases removed from V and 7 bases from J, the gap between germline ends came to 11 bases. In DNA form, the CDR3 reads TGTGCCAGCAGCTTATCCCAGTATCGTGGCTACACCTTC. It encodes CASSLSQYRGYTF.

This chain links TRBV4-3 with TRBJ2-1; D perhaps matches TRBD2 (6 bases). V was pared by 4 bases and J by 4 bases, with 14 bases between. This CDR3 comprises 15 residues. Germline lookup yields CDR1 LGHNA and CDR2 YSLEER. This CDR3 reads CASSRAGTAYNEQFF. CDR3 nucleotide sequence: TGCGCCAGCAGCCGCGCCGGGACTGCGTACAATGAGCAGTTCTTC.

CDR3 nucleotides: TGTGCCAGCAGTTACCGCCCGGGGGAGACCCAGTACTTC. It codes for CASSYRPGETQYF. The rearrangement joins TRBV6-5 to TRBJ2-5; tentative D call: TRBD2 (5 bases). CDR3 length: 13 residues. Between the trimmed V and J ends, which lost 2 bases and 5 bases, there was a span of 9 bases. Per the germline V gene, CDR1 is MNHEY and CDR2 is SVGAGI.

The chain has TRBV7-2 and TRBJ2-7; 9 bases align to TRBD2. The CDR3 contains 15 residues. Trimming at V came to 5 bases and at J to 9 bases, leaving 14 bases not matched to a gene. The germline V gene encodes CDR1 SGHTA and CDR2 FQGNSA. CDR3 nucleotide sequence: TGTGCCAGCAGCCGTGGGGCGGGGGGGCGAGTCGGGCAGTACTTC. This encodes CASSRGAGGRVGQYF. The entire variable domain, with the rest obtained from reference TRBV7-2 and TRBJ2-7, is as follows: GAGVSQSPSNKVTEKGKDVELRCDPISGHTALYWYRQSLGQGLEFLIYFQGNSAPDKSGLPSDRFSAERTGGSVSTLTIQRTQQEDSAVYLCASSRGAGGRVGQYFGPGTRLTVT.

The chain combines TRBV7-7 with TRBJ2-3; 8 positions match TRBD2. CDR1 is SSHAT and CDR2 is FNYEAQ in the germline V gene (reference sequence). V was pared by 5 bases and J by 3 bases, with 10 bases of the junction left unmatched. The length of the CDR3 is 16 residues. The CDR3: CASSQVSGGDTDTQYF. DNA for the CDR3: TGTGCCAGCAGCCAAGTGTCCGGGGGGGATACAGATACGCAGTATTTT. Full variable domain (rest looked up from reference TRBV7-7 and TRBJ2-3): GAGVSQSPRYKVTKRGQDVTLRCDPISSHATLYWYQQALGQGPEFLTYFNYEAQPDKSGLPSDRFSAERPEGSISTLTIQRTEQRDSAMYRCASSQVSGGDTDTQYFGPGTRLTVL.

This clone came up once. The rearrangement links TRBV2 to TRBJ2-1; 9 bases fit TRBD1. Trimming cost V 4 bases and J 8 bases; bases outside gene matches: 6. This CDR3 contains 14 residues. Per the germline V gene, CDR1 is SNHLY and CDR2 is FYNNEI. The chain's CDR3 is CASSVQGALDEQFF. Here the CDR3 DNA reads TGTGCCAGCAGTGTACAGGGGGCGCTAGATGAGCAGTTCTTC.

V usage is TRBV21-1 and J usage is TRBJ1-5. TRBV21-1 is shown as a pseudogene. There are 11 residues in the CDR3. CDR3 DNA: TGTGCCAGCAGGGGGAGGCAGCCCCAGCATTTT. The encoded protein is CASRGRQPQHF.

This clone occurred many times. The genes are TRBV12-3 or TRBV12-4 and TRBJ2-1; D is unresolved. CDR3 size: 12 residues. The V end lost 8 bases, the J end lost 4 bases, and 9 bases lay between the germline ends. The CDR3 DNA reads as TGTGCCAGCTCGCGCCCTTACAATGAGCAGTTCTTC. This translates into CASSRPYNEQFF.

This clone was seen a few times. The chain employs TRBV7-9 and TRBJ2-1; possibly TRBD1 for D (5 bases). The CDR3 extends over 11 amino acids. Trimming removed 5 bases from V and 8 bases from J, with 7 bases in between. Germline CDR1 and CDR2: SEHNR and FQNEAQ (reference sequence). CDR3 sequence (DNA): TGTGCCAGCAGCGACAGTTATGAGCAGTTCTTC. Its translation is CASSDSYEQFF.

The chain couples TRBV15 to TRBJ1-3; a weak D match, TRBD1 (5 bases). The germline CDR1 and CDR2 sequences are LNHNV and YYDKDF (reference sequence). This CDR3 region has 16 residues. V lost 0 bases and J lost 0, with 9 bases in between. CDR3 in amino acids: CATSRDRGSSGNTIYF. CDR3 nucleotides: TGTGCCACCAGCAGAGATCGGGGGAGCTCTGGAAACACCATATATTTT.

The chain has TRBV6-5 and TRBJ1-1, with 8 bases identical to TRBD1. CDR1 MNHEY and CDR2 SVGAGI come from the germline V gene. This CDR3 contains 15 residues. V gave up 6 bases and J gave up 1 base; unmatched junction bases: 7. The CDR3 DNA follows: TGTGCCAGCAGACAGGGGGTTGTAGGGAACACTGAAGCTTTCTTT. Amino acids: CASRQGVVGNTEAFF.

The chain combines TRBV27 with TRBJ1-6; no definite D call. The CDR3 is made up of 16 amino acids. Deletions cut 6 bases from V and 10 bases from J, with 22 bases between. In germline, CDR1 is MNHEY, CDR2 SMNVEV (reference sequence). The CDR3 sequence: CASRPAGLNPRSPLHF. For the CDR3, the DNA is TGTGCCAGCAGACCCGCCGGACTTAACCCAAGGTCACCCCTCCACTTT.

This clone was detected only once. The chain joins TRBV25-1 to TRBJ2-1, with D tentatively TRBD2 (5 bases). V gave up 7 bases and J gave up 1 base, with 11 bases separating them. The V gene's germline CDR1 is MGHDK and CDR2 SYGVNS. The CDR3 sequence is 14 residues long. The CDR3 loop reads CASTASWSYNEQFF. CDR3 nucleotides: TGTGCCAGCACGGCTAGCTGGTCCTACAATGAGCAGTTCTTC.

The chain uses TRBV5-1 and TRBJ2-2; tentative D call: TRBD2 (6 bases). This CDR3 comprises 15 residues. V lost 5 bases and J 7 bases, leaving 18 bases between the germline ends. Germline V gives CDR1 SGHRS, CDR2 YFSETQ. CDR3 amino acids: CASRGGQGGIGELFF. DNA for the CDR3: TGCGCCAGCAGGGGCGGCCAGGGCGGGATCGGGGAGCTGTTTTTT.

This chain joins TRBV9 and TRBJ1-2; perhaps TRBD1 as D (5 bases). The germline gives CDR1 SGDLS, CDR2 YYNGEE. V was clipped by 4 bases and J by 3 bases, with 16 bases between them. There are 15 residues in the CDR3. The CDR3 DNA follows: TGTGCCAGCAGCCCGACTGGCGGGGGGGACTATGGCTACACCTTC. Translating it yields CASSPTGGGDYGYTF.

The CDR3 DNA is TGTGCCAGCAGCCCCGGGACAGGGTTGTACGAGCAGTACTTC. Translated: CASSPGTGLYEQYF. The chain carries TRBV11-3 and TRBJ2-7, with TRBD1 matching over 9 bases. V shed 5 bases, J shed 4 bases, and the junction held 6 bases outside the gene matches. CDR1 is SGHNT, CDR2 YENEEA, per germline. CDR3 length: 14 amino acids.